This T cell receptor (beta chain) was found in a study of T-cell reconstitution after alpha-beta-depleted transplantation in children. This clonotype appeared many times. Researchers prepared the TCRbeta library using unique molecular identifiers, the study reports. TCRdb passed the PCR reads through MiXCR, listing each CDR3 protein once. The repertoire includes some 350,000 distinct CDR3 sequences, 9% to 12% of them detected once, and less than 2.5% sits in the top ten. This CDR3 region has 15 residues. The V and J ends lost 0 bases and 1 base respectively, with 11 bases between them. Germline-derived CDR1 and CDR2 are DFQATT and SNEGSKA (reference sequence).

The chain is built from TRBV20-1 and TRBJ2-3; D might be TRBD1 (6 bases). The source material was PBMCs from the stem cell graft donor, sampled from the stem cell graft. This TCR derives from a human donor who donated a stem cell graft to a child with acute lymphoblastic leukemia. Here the CDR3 DNA reads TGCAGTGCTAGAGATGGGACACGAGGCACAGATACGCAGTATTTT. This gives the protein CSARDGTRGTDTQYF.